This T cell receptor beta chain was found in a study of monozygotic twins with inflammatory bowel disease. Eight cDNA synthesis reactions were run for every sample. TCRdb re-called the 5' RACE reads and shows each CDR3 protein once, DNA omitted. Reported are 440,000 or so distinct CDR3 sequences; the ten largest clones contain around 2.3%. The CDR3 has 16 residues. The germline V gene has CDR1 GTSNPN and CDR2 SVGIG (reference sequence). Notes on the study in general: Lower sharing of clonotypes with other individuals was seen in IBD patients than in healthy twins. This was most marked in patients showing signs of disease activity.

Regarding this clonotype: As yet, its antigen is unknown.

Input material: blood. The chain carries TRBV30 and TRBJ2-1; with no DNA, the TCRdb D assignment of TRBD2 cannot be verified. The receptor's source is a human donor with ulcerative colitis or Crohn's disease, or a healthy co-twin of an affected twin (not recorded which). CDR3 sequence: CAWSGSPGLAYNEQFF. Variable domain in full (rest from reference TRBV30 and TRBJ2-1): SQTIHQWPATLVQPVGSPLSLECTVEGTSNPNLYWYRQAAGRGLQLLFYSVGIGQISSEVPQNLSASRPQDRQFILSSKKLLLSDSGFYLCAWSGSPGLAYNEQFFGPGTRLTVL.